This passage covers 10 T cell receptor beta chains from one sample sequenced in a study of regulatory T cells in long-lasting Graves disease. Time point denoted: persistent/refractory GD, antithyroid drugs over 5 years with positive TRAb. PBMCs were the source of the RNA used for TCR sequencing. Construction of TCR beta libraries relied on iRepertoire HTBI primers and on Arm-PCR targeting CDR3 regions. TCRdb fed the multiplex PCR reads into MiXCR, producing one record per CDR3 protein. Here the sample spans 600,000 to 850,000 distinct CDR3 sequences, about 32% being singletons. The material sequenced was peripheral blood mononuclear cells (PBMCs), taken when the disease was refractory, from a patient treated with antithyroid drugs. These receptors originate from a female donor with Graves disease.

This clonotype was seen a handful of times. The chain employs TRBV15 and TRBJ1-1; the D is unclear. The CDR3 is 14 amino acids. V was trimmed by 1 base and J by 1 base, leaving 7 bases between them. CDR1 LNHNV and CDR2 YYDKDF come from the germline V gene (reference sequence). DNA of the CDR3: TGTGCCACCAGCAGAGTCGGAGAGAACACTGAAGCTTTCTTT. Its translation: CATSRVGENTEAFF.

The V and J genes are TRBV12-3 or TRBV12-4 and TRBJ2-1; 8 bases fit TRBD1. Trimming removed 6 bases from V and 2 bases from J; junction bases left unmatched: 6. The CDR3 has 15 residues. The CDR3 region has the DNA TGTGCCAGCAGCCCAAACAGGGGGGCCTACAATGAGCAGTTCTTC. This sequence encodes CASSPNRGAYNEQFF.

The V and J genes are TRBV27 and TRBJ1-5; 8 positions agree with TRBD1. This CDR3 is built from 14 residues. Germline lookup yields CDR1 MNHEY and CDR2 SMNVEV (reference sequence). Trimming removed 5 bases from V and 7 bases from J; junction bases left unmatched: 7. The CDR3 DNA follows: TGTGCCAGCAGTCCGGACAGGGACGGGCAGCCCCAGCATTTT. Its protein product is CASSPDRDGQPQHF.

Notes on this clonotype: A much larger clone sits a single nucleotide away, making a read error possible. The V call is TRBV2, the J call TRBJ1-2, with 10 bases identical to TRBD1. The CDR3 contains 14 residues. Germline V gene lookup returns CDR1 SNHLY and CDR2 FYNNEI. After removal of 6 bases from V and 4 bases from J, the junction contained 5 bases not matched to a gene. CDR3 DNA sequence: TGTGCCAGCAGGGCGGGACAGGGGAGCTATGGCTACACCTTC. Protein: CASRAGQGSYGYTF.

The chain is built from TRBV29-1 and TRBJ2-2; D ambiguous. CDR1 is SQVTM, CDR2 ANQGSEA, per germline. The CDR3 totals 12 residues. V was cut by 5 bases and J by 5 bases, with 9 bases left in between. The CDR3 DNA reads TGCAGCGTTAAAAGAACGACCGGGGAGCTGTTTTTT. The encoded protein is CSVKRTTGELFF.

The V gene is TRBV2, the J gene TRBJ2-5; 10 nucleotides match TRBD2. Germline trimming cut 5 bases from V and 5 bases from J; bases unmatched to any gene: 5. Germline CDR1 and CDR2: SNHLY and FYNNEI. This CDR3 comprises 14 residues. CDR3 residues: CASSWASGSETQYF. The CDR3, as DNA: TGTGCCAGCAGTTGGGCTAGCGGGAGTGAGACCCAGTACTTC.

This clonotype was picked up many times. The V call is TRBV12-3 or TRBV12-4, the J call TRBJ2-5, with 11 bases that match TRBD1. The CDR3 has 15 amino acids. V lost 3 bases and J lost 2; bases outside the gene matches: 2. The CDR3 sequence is CASSLGQGVQETQYF. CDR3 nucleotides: TGTGCCAGCAGTTTGGGACAGGGGGTTCAAGAGACCCAGTACTTC.

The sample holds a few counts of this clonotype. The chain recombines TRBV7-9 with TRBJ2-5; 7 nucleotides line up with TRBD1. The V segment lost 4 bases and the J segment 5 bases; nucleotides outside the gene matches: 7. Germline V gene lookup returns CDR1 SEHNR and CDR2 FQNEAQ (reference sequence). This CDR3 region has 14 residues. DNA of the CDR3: TGTGCCAGCAGCTCAGGGACAGTGAAGGAGACCCAGTACTTC. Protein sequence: CASSSGTVKETQYF.

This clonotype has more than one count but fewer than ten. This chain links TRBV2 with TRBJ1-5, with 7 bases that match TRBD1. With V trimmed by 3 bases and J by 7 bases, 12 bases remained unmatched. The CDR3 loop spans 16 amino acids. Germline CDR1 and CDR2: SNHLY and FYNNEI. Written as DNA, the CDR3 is TGTGCCAGCAGTGATTCCACAGGGAGGACAGGACAGCCCCAGCATTTT. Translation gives CASSDSTGRTGQPQHF.

The CDR3 DNA reads TGTGCCAGCAGCTGGACAGGGGCCGGCTATGGCTACACCTTC. It translates to CASSWTGAGYGYTF. The J gene is TRBJ1-2, the V gene TRBV5-6, with 9 bases that match TRBD1. This CDR3 is 14 amino acids long. J lost 4 bases, V lost 3 bases, and 4 bases had no gene match. Germline values: CDR1 SGHDT, CDR2 YYEEEE. Full variable domain (remainder filled in from reference TRBV5-6 and TRBJ1-2): DAGVTQSPTHLIKTRGQQVTLRCSPKSGHDTVSWYQQALGQGPQFIFQYYEEEERQRGNFPDRFSGHQFPNYSSELNVNALLLGDSALYLCASSWTGAGYGYTFGSGTRLTVV.